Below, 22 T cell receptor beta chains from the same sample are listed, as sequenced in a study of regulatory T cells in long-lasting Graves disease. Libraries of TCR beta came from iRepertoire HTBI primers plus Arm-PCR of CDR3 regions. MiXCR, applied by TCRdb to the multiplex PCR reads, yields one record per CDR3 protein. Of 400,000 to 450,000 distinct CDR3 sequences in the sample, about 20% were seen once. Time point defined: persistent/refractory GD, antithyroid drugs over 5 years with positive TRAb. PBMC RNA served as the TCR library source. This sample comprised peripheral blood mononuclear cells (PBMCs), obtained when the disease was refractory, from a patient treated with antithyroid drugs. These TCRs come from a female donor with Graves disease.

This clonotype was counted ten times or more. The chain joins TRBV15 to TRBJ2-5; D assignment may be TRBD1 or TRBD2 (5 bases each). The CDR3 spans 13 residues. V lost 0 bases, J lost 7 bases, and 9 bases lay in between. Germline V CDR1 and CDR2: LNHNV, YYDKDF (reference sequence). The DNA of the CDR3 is TGTGCCACCAGCAGAGAGGGGGAACCGACCCAGTACTTC. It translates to CATSREGEPTQYF.

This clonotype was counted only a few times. The CDR3 nucleotides read TGTGCCAGCAGCGCTGAGAGTGGCGCTAATGAAAAACTGTTTTTT. Translating it yields CASSAESGANEKLFF. The chain employs TRBV9 and TRBJ1-4; D gene unclear. Trimming took 3 bases from V and 3 from J, leaving 12 bases between them. Germline assignment: CDR1 SGDLS and CDR2 YYNGEE. The CDR3 is 15 amino acids. Looking up the rest from reference TRBV9 and TRBJ1-4 gives the full variable domain: DSGVTQTPKHLITATGQRVTLRCSPRSGDLSVYWYQQSLDQGLQFLIQYYNGEERAKGNILERFSAQQFPDLHSELNLSSLELGDSALYFCASSAESGANEKLFFGSGTQLSVL.

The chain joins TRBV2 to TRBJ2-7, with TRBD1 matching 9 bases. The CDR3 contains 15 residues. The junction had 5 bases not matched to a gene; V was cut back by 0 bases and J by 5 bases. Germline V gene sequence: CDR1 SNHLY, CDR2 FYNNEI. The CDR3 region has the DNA TGTGCCAGCAGTGAAGCCGGGACAGGGTATAACGAGCAGTACTTC. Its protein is CASSEAGTGYNEQYF.

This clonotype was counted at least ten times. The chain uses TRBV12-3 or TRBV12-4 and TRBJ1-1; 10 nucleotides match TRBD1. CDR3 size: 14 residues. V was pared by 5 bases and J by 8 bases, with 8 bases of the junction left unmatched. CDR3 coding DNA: TGTGCCAGCAGTCCCGGACAGGGGGTTTGGGAAGCTTTCTTT. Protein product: CASSPGQGVWEAFF.

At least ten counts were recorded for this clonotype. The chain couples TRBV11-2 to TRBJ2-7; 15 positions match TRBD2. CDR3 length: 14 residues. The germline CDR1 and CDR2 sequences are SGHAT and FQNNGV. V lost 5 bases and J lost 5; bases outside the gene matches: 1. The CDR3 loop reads CASSGLAGGNEQYF. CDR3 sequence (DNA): TGTGCCAGCAGCGGACTAGCGGGAGGGAACGAGCAGTACTTC.

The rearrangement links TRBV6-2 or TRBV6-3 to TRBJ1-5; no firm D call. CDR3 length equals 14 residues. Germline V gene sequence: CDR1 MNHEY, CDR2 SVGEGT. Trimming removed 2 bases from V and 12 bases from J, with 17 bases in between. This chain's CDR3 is CASSYPKDGSVQHF. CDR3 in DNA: TGTGCCAGCAGTTACCCTAAGGACGGATCGGTCCAGCATTTT.

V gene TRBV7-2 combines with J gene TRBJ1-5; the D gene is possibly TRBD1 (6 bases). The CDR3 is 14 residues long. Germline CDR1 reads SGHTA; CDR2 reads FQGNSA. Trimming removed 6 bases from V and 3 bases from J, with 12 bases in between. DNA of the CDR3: TGTGCCAGCAGGCCCACAGGGATCAATCAGCCCCAGCATTTT. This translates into CASRPTGINQPQHF. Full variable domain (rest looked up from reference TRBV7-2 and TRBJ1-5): GAGVSQSPSNKVTEKGKDVELRCDPISGHTALYWYRQSLGQGLEFLIYFQGNSAPDKSGLPSDRFSAERTGGSVSTLTIQRTQQEDSAVYLCASRPTGINQPQHFGDGTRLSIL.

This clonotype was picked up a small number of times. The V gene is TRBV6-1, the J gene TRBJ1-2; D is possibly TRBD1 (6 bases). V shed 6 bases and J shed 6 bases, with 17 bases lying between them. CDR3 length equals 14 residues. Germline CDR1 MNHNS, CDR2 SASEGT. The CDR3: CASRDQGKEDGYTF. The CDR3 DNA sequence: TGTGCCAGCAGGGACCAGGGGAAGGAGGATGGCTACACCTTC.

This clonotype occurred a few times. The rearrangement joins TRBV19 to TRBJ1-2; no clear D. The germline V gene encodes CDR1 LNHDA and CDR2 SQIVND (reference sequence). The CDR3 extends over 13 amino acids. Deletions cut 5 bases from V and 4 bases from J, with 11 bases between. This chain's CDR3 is CASSARTAYGYTF. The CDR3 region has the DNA TGTGCCAGTAGTGCCCGGACGGCCTATGGCTACACCTTC.

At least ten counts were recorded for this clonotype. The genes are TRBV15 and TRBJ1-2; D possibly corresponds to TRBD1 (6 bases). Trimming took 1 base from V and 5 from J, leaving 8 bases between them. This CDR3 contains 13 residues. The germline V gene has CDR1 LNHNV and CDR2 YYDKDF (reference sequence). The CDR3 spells CATSRGTGYGYTF. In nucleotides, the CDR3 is TGTGCCACCAGCAGAGGCACAGGGTATGGCTACACCTTC.

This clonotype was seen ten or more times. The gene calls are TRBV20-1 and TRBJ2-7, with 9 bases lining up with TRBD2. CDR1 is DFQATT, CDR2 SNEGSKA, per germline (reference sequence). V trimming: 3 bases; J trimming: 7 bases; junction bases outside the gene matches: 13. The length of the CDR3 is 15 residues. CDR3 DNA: TGCAGTGCTAGTGGTTCGGCGGGGGGGGATGTGGAGCAGTACTTC. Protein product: CSASGSAGGDVEQYF.

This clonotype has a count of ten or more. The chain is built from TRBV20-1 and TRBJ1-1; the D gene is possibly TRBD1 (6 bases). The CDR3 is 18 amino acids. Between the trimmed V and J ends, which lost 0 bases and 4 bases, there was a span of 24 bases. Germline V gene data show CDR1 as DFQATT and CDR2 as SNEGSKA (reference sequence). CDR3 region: CSARDSRGHLLGGTEAFF. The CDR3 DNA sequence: TGCAGTGCTAGAGATTCTCGGGGACATCTACTCGGGGGCACTGAAGCTTTCTTT.

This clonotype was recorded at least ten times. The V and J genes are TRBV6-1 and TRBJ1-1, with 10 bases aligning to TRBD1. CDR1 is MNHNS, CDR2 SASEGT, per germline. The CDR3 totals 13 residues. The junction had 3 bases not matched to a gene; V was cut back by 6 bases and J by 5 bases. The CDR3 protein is CASRGTGVTEAFF. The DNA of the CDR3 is TGTGCCAGCAGAGGGACAGGGGTTACTGAAGCTTTCTTT.

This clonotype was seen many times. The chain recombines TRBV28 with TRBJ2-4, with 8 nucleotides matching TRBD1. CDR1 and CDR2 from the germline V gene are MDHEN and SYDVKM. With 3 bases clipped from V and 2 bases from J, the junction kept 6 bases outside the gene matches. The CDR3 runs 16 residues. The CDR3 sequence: CASSLIRTGTKNIQYF. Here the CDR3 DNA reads TGTGCCAGCAGTTTGATCAGGACAGGGACCAAAAACATTCAGTACTTC.

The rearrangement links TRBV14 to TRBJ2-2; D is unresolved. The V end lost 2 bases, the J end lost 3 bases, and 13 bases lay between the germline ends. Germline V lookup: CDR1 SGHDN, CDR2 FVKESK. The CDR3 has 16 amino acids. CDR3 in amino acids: CASSQFSSTYTGELFF. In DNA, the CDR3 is TGTGCCAGCAGCCAATTTTCCAGCACTTACACCGGGGAGCTGTTTTTT. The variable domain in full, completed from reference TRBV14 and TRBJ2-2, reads EAGVTQFPSHSVIEKGQTVTLRCDPISGHDNLYWYRRVMGKEIKFLLHFVKESKQDESGMPNNRFLAERTGGTYSTLKVQPAELEDSGVYFCASSQFSSTYTGELFFGEGSRLTVL.

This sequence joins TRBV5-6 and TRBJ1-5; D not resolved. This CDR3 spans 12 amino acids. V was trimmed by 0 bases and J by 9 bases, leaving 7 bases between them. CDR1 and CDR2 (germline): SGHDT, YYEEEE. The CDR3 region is CASSLVRGPQHF. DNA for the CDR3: TGTGCCAGCAGCTTGGTTCGGGGGCCCCAGCATTTT.

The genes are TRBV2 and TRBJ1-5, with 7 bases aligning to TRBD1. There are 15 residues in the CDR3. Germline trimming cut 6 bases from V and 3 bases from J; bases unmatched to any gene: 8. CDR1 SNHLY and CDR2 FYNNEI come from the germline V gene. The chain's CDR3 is CASSSGTEINQPQHF. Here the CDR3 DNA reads TGTGCCAGCAGCTCCGGGACAGAAATCAATCAGCCCCAGCATTTT.

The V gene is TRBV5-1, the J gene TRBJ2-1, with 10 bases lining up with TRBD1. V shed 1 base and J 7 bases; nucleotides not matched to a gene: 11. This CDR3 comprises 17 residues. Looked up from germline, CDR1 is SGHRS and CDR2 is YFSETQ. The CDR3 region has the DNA TGCGCCAGCAGCTTGTTTCCCCCGGGACAGGGGTTGAATGAGCAGTTCTTC. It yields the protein CASSLFPPGQGLNEQFF.

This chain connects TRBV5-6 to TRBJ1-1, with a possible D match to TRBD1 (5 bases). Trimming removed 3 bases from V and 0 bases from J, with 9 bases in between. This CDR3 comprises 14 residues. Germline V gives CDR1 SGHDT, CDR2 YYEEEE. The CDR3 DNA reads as TGTGCCAGCAGCTGGGGGGTAATGAACACTGAAGCTTTCTTT. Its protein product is CASSWGVMNTEAFF.

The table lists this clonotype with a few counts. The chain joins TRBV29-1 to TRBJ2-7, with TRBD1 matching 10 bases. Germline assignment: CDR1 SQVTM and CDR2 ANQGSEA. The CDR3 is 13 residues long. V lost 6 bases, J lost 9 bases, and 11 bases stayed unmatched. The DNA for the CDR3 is TGCAGCGTCCCGGGACAGGGGAACCACGGGCAGTACTTC. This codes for CSVPGQGNHGQYF.

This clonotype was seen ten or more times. In DNA, the CDR3 is TGTGCCAGCAGTTTATTCAGGGACGGGCAGCCCCAGCATTTT. Its protein product is CASSLFRDGQPQHF. The rearrangement uses TRBV28 and TRBJ1-5; possible D gene TRBD1, 5 bases. The V end was cut by 1 base, the J end by 7 bases, with 11 bases between. Looked up from germline, CDR1 is MDHEN and CDR2 is SYDVKM. This CDR3 contains 14 residues. Drawing the rest from reference TRBV28 and TRBJ1-5, the complete variable domain is DVKVTQSSRYLVKRTGEKVFLECVQDMDHENMFWYRQDPGLGLRLIYFSYDVKMKEKGDIPEGYSVSREKKERFSLILESASTNQTSMYLCASSLFRDGQPQHFGDGTRLSIL.

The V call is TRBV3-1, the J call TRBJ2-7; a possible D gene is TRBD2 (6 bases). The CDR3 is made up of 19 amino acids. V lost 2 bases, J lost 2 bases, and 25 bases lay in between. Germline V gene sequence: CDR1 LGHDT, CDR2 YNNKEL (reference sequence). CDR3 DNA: TGTGCCAGCAGCCAACAGTTTAGGTTCTCAGCGGGCCGACCCTACGAGCAGTACTTC. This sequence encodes CASSQQFRFSAGRPYEQYF.